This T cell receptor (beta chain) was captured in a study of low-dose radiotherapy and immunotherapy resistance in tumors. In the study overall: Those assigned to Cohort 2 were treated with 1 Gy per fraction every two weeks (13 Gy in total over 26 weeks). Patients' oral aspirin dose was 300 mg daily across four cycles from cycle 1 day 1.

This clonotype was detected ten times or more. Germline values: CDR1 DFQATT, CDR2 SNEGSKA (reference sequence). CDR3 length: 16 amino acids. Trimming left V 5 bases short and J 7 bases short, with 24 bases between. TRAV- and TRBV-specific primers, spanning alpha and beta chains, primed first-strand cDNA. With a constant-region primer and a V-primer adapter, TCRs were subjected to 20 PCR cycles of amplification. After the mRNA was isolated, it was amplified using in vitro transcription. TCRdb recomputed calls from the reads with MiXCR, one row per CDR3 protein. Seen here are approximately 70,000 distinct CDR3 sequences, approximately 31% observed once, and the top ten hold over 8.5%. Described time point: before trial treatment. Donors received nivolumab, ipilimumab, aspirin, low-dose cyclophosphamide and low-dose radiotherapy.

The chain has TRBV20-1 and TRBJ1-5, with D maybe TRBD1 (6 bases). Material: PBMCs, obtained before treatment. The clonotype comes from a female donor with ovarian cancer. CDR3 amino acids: CSALGPPGGGRQPQHF. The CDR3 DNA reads TGCAGTGCTCTCGGCCCCCCGGGGGGGGGCCGACAGCCCCAGCATTTT.